The 32 T cell receptor beta chains below come from one sample, sequenced in a study of shared clonotypes between healthy human individuals. Assay: immunoSEQ multiplex PCR; the TCRdb copy retains only in-frame clones and omits some. Among roughly 2.5 million clones listed, just over 90% were seen once. The sequencing input was naive CD4+ T cells sorted from blood. The subset was: CD45RA+ positively selected. These receptor sequences come from a man between 18 and 35 years old in good health.

The gene calls are TRBV30 and TRBJ2-7; 7 nucleotides match TRBD1. The J segment lost 3 bases and the V segment lost 2 bases, leaving 4 bases of the junction unmatched. The CDR3 has 13 amino acids. CDR1 is GTSNPN, CDR2 SVGIG, per germline (reference sequence). The DNA for the CDR3 is TGTGCCTGGAGTAGGGACAGCGTCTACGAGCAGTACTTC. This translates into CAWSRDSVYEQYF.

This clone was found a few times. Its ends do not fully match the called genes, so a read error is possible. This chain joins TRBV9 and TRBJ1-1; no clear D gene. The germline V gene has CDR1 SGDLS and CDR2 YYNGEE. The CDR3 totals 14 residues. The CDR3 DNA is TGTGCCAGCAGCGTAAACACATTGAACGCTGAAGCTTTCTTT. Translating it yields CASSVNTLNAEAFF.

V usage is TRBV30 and J usage is TRBJ1-2, with a weak D call TRBD1 (6 bases). The ends were cut back, 4 bases at V and 4 bases at J, with 16 bases in the middle. In germline, CDR1 is GTSNPN, CDR2 SVGIG (reference sequence). The CDR3 is 14 residues long. The CDR3 nucleotides are TGTGCCTGGAAGGGGACACTTACGACCTATGGCTACACCTTC. The encoded protein is CAWKGTLTTYGYTF.

Of note for this clone: Other DNA variants within this sample encode the same CDR3. The chain uses TRBV28 and TRBJ1-6, with D maybe TRBD1 (5 bases). Germline values: CDR1 MDHEN, CDR2 SYDVKM. The CDR3 runs to 14 residues. The ends were cut back, 6 bases at V and 4 bases at J, with 10 bases in the middle. CDR3 amino acids: CASSLREYNSPLHF. The CDR3 DNA sequence: TGTGCCAGCAGCCTCAGGGAATATAATTCACCCCTCCACTTT.

In regard to this clone: Compared with germline, one end of the junction differs, possibly owing to a read error. The chain recombines TRBV10-3 with TRBJ2-5; 8 bases are shared with TRBD2. Germline V lookup: CDR1 ENHRY, CDR2 SYGVKD. The CDR3 runs to 14 residues. The CDR3 DNA reads TGTGCCATCAGACCCGGACTAGCCCAAGAGGCCCAGTACTTC. Its protein is CAIRPGLAQEAQYF.

V is TRBV18 and J is TRBJ2-7, with D possibly TRBD1 on 5 matching bases. This CDR3 has 13 residues. V lost 6 bases, J lost 7 bases, and 16 bases lay in between. The V gene's germline CDR1 is KGHSH and CDR2 LQKENI. The CDR3 reads CASSPSQGGEQYF. CDR3 bases: TGTGCCAGCTCGCCCTCCCAGGGCGGTGAGCAGTACTTC. Supplemented by reference TRBV18 and TRBJ2-7, the full variable domain reads NAGVMQNPRHLVRRRGQEARLRCSPMKGHSHVYWYRQLPEEGLKFMVYLQKENIIDESGMPKERFSAEFPKEGPSILRIQQVVRGDSAAYFCASSPSQGGEQYFGPGTRLTVT.

CDR3 sequence reads: CASRTGVGNQPQHF. In DNA form, the CDR3 reads TGTGCCAGCAGAACAGGGGTGGGCAATCAGCCCCAGCATTTT. This chain uses TRBV6-5 with TRBJ1-5, with 7 nucleotides matching TRBD1. Germline V lookup: CDR1 MNHEY, CDR2 SVGAGI. V gave up 6 bases and J gave up 2 bases; unmatched junction bases: 4. CDR3 length equals 14 residues.

This chain uses TRBV5-1 with TRBJ2-3, with 10 bases matching TRBD2. The CDR3 contains 17 residues. The J segment lost 2 bases and the V segment lost 4 bases, leaving 10 bases of the junction unmatched. Germline CDR1 SGHRS, CDR2 YFSETQ. The CDR3 here is CASSAALAGGITDTQYF. CDR3 coding DNA: TGCGCCAGCAGCGCGGCCTTAGCGGGAGGTATCACAGATACGCAGTATTTT. The full variable domain, its missing parts supplied by reference TRBV5-1 and TRBJ2-3, is KAGVTQTPRYLIKTRGQQVTLSCSPISGHRSVSWYQQTPGQGLQFLFEYFSETQRNKGNFPGRFSGRQFSNSRSEMNVSTLELGDSALYLCASSAALAGGITDTQYFGPGTRLTVL.

The chain uses TRBV5-8 and TRBJ1-5; D gene ambiguous. CDR3 length equals 15 residues. V lost 0 bases to trimming and J lost 1 base, with 8 bases between them. CDR1 SGHTS and CDR2 YDEGEE come from the germline V gene. The CDR3 bases are TGTGCCAGCAGCTTGGACACAATGAGCAATCAGCCCCAGCATTTT. Translation: CASSLDTMSNQPQHF.

The gene calls are TRBV21-1 and TRBJ2-7; the listed D gene, TRBD2, was not tested against the DNA. TRBV21-1 constitutes a pseudogene. This CDR3 region has 14 residues. The CDR3 loop is CASLPIPGLYEQYF. CDR3 DNA: TGTGCCAGCCTTCCTATTCCGGGTCTCTACGAGCAGTACTTC.

V is TRBV28 and J is TRBJ1-4; 10 bases match TRBD1. The CDR3 totals 16 residues. CDR1 and CDR2 (germline): MDHEN, SYDVKM. Losses at the gene ends were 2 bases for V and 4 bases for J; bases not matched to a gene: 4. The CDR3: CASSLGTGVNNEKLFF. The CDR3 DNA is TGTGCCAGCAGTTTAGGGACAGGGGTGAATAATGAAAAACTGTTTTTT.

This chain uses TRBV7-9 with TRBJ2-2, with D perhaps matching TRBD2 (6 bases). This CDR3 has 15 amino acids. Looked up from germline, CDR1 is SEHNR and CDR2 is FQNEAQ (reference sequence). With 6 bases removed from V and 1 base from J, the gap between germline ends came to 12 bases. The CDR3 region has the DNA TGTGCCAGCAGGGCCGGGAGCTTGAACACCGGGGAGCTGTTTTTT. Its translation is CASRAGSLNTGELFF.

The count of this clone is one. The chain carries TRBV11-2 and TRBJ1-3; 7 positions agree with TRBD1. Germline CDR1 is SGHAT and CDR2 is FQNNGV. J gave up 4 bases and V 4 bases, and 7 bases lay outside the gene matches. CDR3 length: 15 amino acids. The CDR3 reads CASSSDRVLGNTIYF. CDR3 bases: TGTGCCAGCAGCTCCGACAGGGTTCTAGGAAACACCATATATTTT.

The V gene is TRBV9, the J gene TRBJ2-2; D remains unclear. The V gene's germline CDR1 is SGDLS and CDR2 YYNGEE. V was clipped by 4 bases and J by 5 bases, with 9 bases between them. CDR3 size: 13 residues. The CDR3: CASSKAGTGELFF. The CDR3 DNA is TGTGCCAGCAGCAAAGCCGGAACCGGGGAGCTGTTTTTT.

V and J are TRBV19 and TRBJ2-1; TRBD2 aligns across 13 bases. Looked up from germline, CDR1 is LNHDA and CDR2 is SQIVND (reference sequence). This CDR3 spans 15 amino acids. J lost 8 bases, V lost 6 bases, and 7 bases had no gene match. As DNA, the CDR3 is TGTGCCAGTAGCCCGGGACTAGCGGGATTCTATGAGCAGTTCTTC. Protein: CASSPGLAGFYEQFF.

The rearrangement uses TRBV5-1 and TRBJ1-1; D ambiguous. The germline gives CDR1 SGHRS, CDR2 YFSETQ. The V end lost 5 bases, the J end lost 5 bases, and 13 bases lay between the germline ends. CDR3 length: 13 residues. CDR3 sequence reads: CASSTLSETEAFF. As DNA, the CDR3 is TGCGCCAGCAGTACTCTCTCGGAGACTGAAGCTTTCTTT.

The table lists this clone with many counts. V and J are TRBV14 and TRBJ2-3, with a weak D call TRBD2 (6 bases). Trimming pared 1 base from V and 0 bases from J, leaving 11 bases between. This CDR3 has 16 amino acids. CDR1 is SGHDN, CDR2 FVKESK, per germline. For the CDR3, the DNA is TGTGCCAGCAGCCAAGGCGGGGCCCAAAGCACAGATACGCAGTATTTT. This sequence encodes CASSQGGAQSTDTQYF.

V gene TRBV7-2 combines with J gene TRBJ1-5; no reliable D call. The CDR3 runs 15 residues. V lost 3 bases and J lost 3, with 12 bases in between. Germline V CDR1 and CDR2: SGHTA, FQGNSA. CDR3 sequence: CASSFLDGANQPQHF. Here the CDR3 DNA reads TGTGCCAGCAGCTTTCTCGACGGCGCCAATCAGCCCCAGCATTTT.

This clone appeared once. V and J are TRBV11-2 and TRBJ1-2; D call uncertain. The CDR3 is 15 amino acids. V gave up 2 bases and J gave up 8 bases, with 18 bases separating them. Germline V CDR1 and CDR2: SGHAT, FQNNGV. The CDR3 spells CASSLLPPPERGYTF. For the CDR3, the DNA is TGTGCCAGCAGCTTATTACCCCCCCCCGAACGAGGCTACACCTTC.

The chain employs TRBV7-4 and TRBJ2-3; D call uncertain. Trimming pared 8 bases from V and 7 bases from J, leaving 10 bases between. This CDR3 has 11 residues. Looked up from germline, CDR1 is SGHVT and CDR2 is SQSDAQ. The CDR3 here is CASAPPNTQYF. As DNA, the CDR3 is TGTGCCAGCGCCCCTCCAAATACGCAGTATTTT.

The gene calls are TRBV28 and TRBJ2-3, with TRBD2 matching 9 bases. The CDR3 spans 15 residues. Per the germline V gene, CDR1 is MDHEN and CDR2 is SYDVKM. Germline trimming cut 7 bases from V and 2 bases from J; bases unmatched to any gene: 7. Here the CDR3 DNA reads TGTGCCAGCAAGGGTAGCGGGGGAAACACAGATACGCAGTATTTT. Amino acids: CASKGSGGNTDTQYF.

This chain connects TRBV5-8 to TRBJ1-1, with 9 bases matching TRBD1. Trimming removed 6 bases from V and 4 bases from J; junction bases left unmatched: 16. The length of the CDR3 is 17 residues. Germline V gene lookup returns CDR1 SGHTS and CDR2 YDEGEE. CDR3 amino acids: CASNVGLQGAHVTEAFF. The CDR3 nucleotides read TGTGCCAGCAACGTGGGCTTACAGGGGGCGCATGTCACTGAAGCTTTCTTT.

The chain has TRBV28 and TRBJ1-5; D not resolved. This CDR3 comprises 15 residues. Germline loops: CDR1 MDHEN, CDR2 SYDVKM. V lost 7 bases, J lost 5 bases, and 18 bases lay in between. CDR3: CASTWKRGGDQPQHF. The CDR3 nucleotides read TGTGCCAGCACCTGGAAGCGGGGAGGCGATCAGCCCCAGCATTTT.

The chain combines TRBV21-1 with TRBJ1-5; TRBD1, the D gene given by the table, was not confirmed from the DNA. TRBV21-1 is reported as a pseudogene. The CDR3 length is 18 residues. CDR3 in DNA: TGTGCCAGCGGATCTGGGACAGGGAGGAGGTTTAGCAATCAGCCCCAGCATTTT. As protein: CASGSGTGRRFSNQPQHF.

This chain connects TRBV21-1 to TRBJ1-5. TRBV21-1 is marked as a pseudogene. The CDR3 consists of 12 residues. The CDR3 region has the DNA TGTGCCAGCATCCTTGGCAATCAGCCCCAGCATTTT. Translating gives CASILGNQPQHF.

The V and J genes are TRBV7-9 and TRBJ2-5; TRBD1 matches 7 bases. CDR1 is SEHNR, CDR2 FQNEAQ, per germline (reference sequence). Losses at the gene ends were 4 bases for V and 4 bases for J; bases not matched to a gene: 3. The CDR3 has 13 residues. The CDR3 bases are TGTGCCAGCAGCTGGGGACAGAGAGAGACCCAGTACTTC. It translates to CASSWGQRETQYF.

The rearrangement joins TRBV5-6 to TRBJ2-7; D is unresolved. Germline V gene data show CDR1 as SGHDT and CDR2 as YYEEEE. With 0 bases removed from V and 4 bases from J, the gap between germline ends came to 20 bases. The CDR3 contains 17 residues. Here the CDR3 reads CASSLDKGNSISYEQYF. CDR3 nucleotide sequence: TGTGCCAGCAGCTTGGATAAGGGAAATAGCATTTCGTACGAGCAGTACTTC.

The chain recombines TRBV30 with TRBJ2-7; TRBD2 matches at 7 bases. The length of the CDR3 is 14 residues. With V trimmed by 4 bases and J by 0 bases, 6 bases remained unmatched. In germline, CDR1 is GTSNPN, CDR2 SVGIG (reference sequence). CDR3 nucleotides: TGTGCCTGGACGGTCGGGGGGAGCTCCTACGAGCAGTACTTC. Encoded protein: CAWTVGGSSYEQYF.

The chain employs TRBV7-2 and TRBJ2-7, with 7 bases lining up with TRBD2. CDR1 SGHTA and CDR2 FQGNSA come from the germline V gene. V lost 5 bases to trimming and J lost 5 bases; unmatched junction nucleotides: 9. The CDR3 sequence is 14 residues long. The CDR3 DNA reads as TGTGCCAGCAGCCTTGGACTAGTACCCCACGAGCAGTACTTC. Amino acid sequence: CASSLGLVPHEQYF.

The chain is built from TRBV7-3 and TRBJ2-6, with unresolved D. V was clipped by 5 bases and J by 0 bases, with 8 bases between them. The CDR3 has 15 amino acids. Germline values: CDR1 SGHTA, CDR2 FQGTGA. This chain's CDR3 is CASSPWGSGANVLTF. The CDR3 DNA follows: TGTGCCAGCAGCCCATGGGGCTCTGGGGCCAACGTCCTGACTTTC.

The rearrangement joins TRBV5-6 to TRBJ2-1; D uncertain. This CDR3 spans 11 amino acids. The germline CDR1 and CDR2 sequences are SGHDT and YYEEEE. Trimming cost V 1 base and J 8 bases, with 4 bases left between them. Here the CDR3 reads CASSLLDEQFF. The DNA of the CDR3 is TGTGCCAGCAGCTTGCTCGATGAGCAGTTCTTC.

For this clone: Other DNA sequences within the sample encode an identical CDR3. The chain couples TRBV7-2 to TRBJ2-3; D is undetermined. Trimming stripped 5 bases from V and 6 bases from J, with 9 bases between. The length of the CDR3 is 12 residues. CDR1 is SGHTA, CDR2 FQGNSA, per germline. The CDR3 sequence: CASSPLRDTQYF. The CDR3 bases are TGTGCCAGCAGCCCCCTCAGGGATACGCAGTATTTT. Together with reference TRBV7-2 and TRBJ2-3, the CDR3 gives the full variable domain: GAGVSQSPSNKVTEKGKDVELRCDPISGHTALYWYRQSLGQGLEFLIYFQGNSAPDKSGLPSDRFSAERTGGSVSTLTIQRTQQEDSAVYLCASSPLRDTQYFGPGTRLTVL.